The 32 T cell receptor beta chains below all came from one sample that was sequenced in a study of cytomegalovirus exposure and HLA in healthy donors. PCR involved 60 Vbeta and 13 Jbeta primers. Generated by immunoSEQ multiplex PCR, the TCRdb table keeps only in-frame clones and is missing some. This sample's clone table lists 150,000 to 200,000 clones. Input material: PBMCs. The receptors here all came from a man aged 30 to 39 in good health and CMV-seronegative.

This rearrangement joins TRBV5-1 to TRBJ2-7; TRBD2 agrees at 11 bases. Per germline, CDR1 SGHRS and CDR2 YFSETQ. V trimming: 3 bases; J trimming: 2 bases; junction bases outside the gene matches: 10. The CDR3 has 17 amino acids. CDR3 amino acids: CASSWGTSGGAAYEQYF. As DNA, the CDR3 is TGCGCCAGCAGCTGGGGTACTAGCGGGGGAGCCGCCTACGAGCAGTACTTC.

The chain links TRBV11-2 to TRBJ2-6; no firm D call. This CDR3 comprises 16 residues. V dropped 5 bases and J dropped 3 bases, with 14 bases sitting between them. Germline V gene data show CDR1 as SGHAT and CDR2 as FQNNGV. CDR3 bases: TGTGCCAGCAGCATCCTGCGAGGCCGTGGGGCCAACGTCCTGACTTTC. Its translation: CASSILRGRGANVLTF.

The J gene is TRBJ2-7, the V gene TRBV13, with 15 bases that match TRBD2. The J segment lost 5 bases and the V segment lost 3 bases, leaving 8 bases of the junction unmatched. The CDR3 has 17 amino acids. The germline gives CDR1 PRHDT, CDR2 FYEKMQ (reference sequence). CDR3 sequence: CASSFGLAGGPGNEQYF. The CDR3 DNA reads TGTGCCAGCAGCTTCGGACTAGCGGGGGGGCCGGGCAACGAGCAGTACTTC.

The chain links TRBV18 to TRBJ2-6; D is unresolved. The CDR3 covers 19 residues. The ends were cut back, 6 bases at V and 4 bases at J, with 25 bases in the middle. Germline V gives CDR1 KGHSH, CDR2 LQKENI. CDR3 DNA: TGTGCCAGCTCGGCCTTAAGACTCACTTTATTGGAAGGGGCCAACGTCCTGACTTTC. Translating it yields CASSALRLTLLEGANVLTF.

The V call is TRBV6-4, the J call TRBJ1-2; 12 bases are a match to TRBD1. V gave up 2 bases and J gave up 8 bases; unmatched junction bases: 6. The germline V gene has CDR1 MRHNA and CDR2 SNTAGT. The CDR3 sequence is 15 residues long. The CDR3, as DNA: TGTGCCAGCAGTGACCCGGGACAGGGGGCGTGGGGCTACACCTTC. Its translation: CASSDPGQGAWGYTF.

J is TRBJ2-3 and V is TRBV5-1, with TRBD2 matching over 8 bases. With 2 bases clipped from V and 2 bases from J, the junction kept 7 bases outside the gene matches. This CDR3 region has 16 residues. Germline V gene data show CDR1 as SGHRS and CDR2 as YFSETQ. CDR3 sequence (DNA): TGCGCCAGCAGCTTCTTAGCGGGGCAGGCCACAGATACGCAGTATTTT. The encoded protein is CASSFLAGQATDTQYF.

The V gene is TRBV27, the J gene TRBJ2-7; TRBD1 matches at 10 bases. V was pared by 6 bases and J by 3 bases, with 8 bases of the junction left unmatched. The CDR3 runs 15 residues. From germline, CDR1 is MNHEY and CDR2 SMNVEV (reference sequence). The CDR3 loop is CASRDSWTGGYEQYF. The CDR3, as DNA: TGTGCCAGCAGGGACTCATGGACAGGGGGCTACGAGCAGTACTTC.

The genes are TRBV7-9 and TRBJ1-1, with 8 bases aligning to TRBD1. Germline lookup yields CDR1 SEHNR and CDR2 FQNEAQ (reference sequence). This CDR3 has 15 amino acids. V gave up 6 bases and J gave up 1 base; unmatched junction bases: 7. The CDR3 DNA sequence: TGTGCCAGCAGTACCAGGGGGCGGGGGAACACTGAAGCTTTCTTT. Its translation: CASSTRGRGNTEAFF.

The genes are TRBV7-2 and TRBJ2-1; 8 bases fit TRBD1. This CDR3 contains 15 residues. Germline loops: CDR1 SGHTA, CDR2 FQGNSA. Germline trimming cut 0 bases from V and 9 bases from J; bases unmatched to any gene: 7. The CDR3 bases are TGTGCCAGCAGCTTAGCCGGGCAGGGGGCCGGTGAGCAGTTCTTC. This sequence encodes CASSLAGQGAGEQFF.

The chain employs TRBV4-2 and TRBJ1-2; 11 bases are shared with TRBD1. The CDR3 totals 16 residues. With V trimmed by 0 bases and J by 4 bases, 4 bases remained unmatched. Germline-derived CDR1 and CDR2 are LGHNA and YNFKEQ. CDR3 DNA sequence: TGTGCCAGCAGCCAAGAAGGGACAGGGGGGATCTATGGCTACACCTTC. Its protein product is CASSQEGTGGIYGYTF.

The chain has TRBV19 and TRBJ2-1, with TRBD2 identical over 7 bases. Per germline, CDR1 LNHDA and CDR2 SQIVND (reference sequence). This CDR3 contains 16 residues. The junction had 7 bases not matched to a gene; V was cut back by 5 bases and J by 0 bases. The DNA of the CDR3 is TGTGCCAGTAGTCCTCACGGGGGGAGCTCCTACAATGAGCAGTTCTTC. Translation gives CASSPHGGSSYNEQFF.

This chain joins TRBV28 and TRBJ2-3, with TRBD2 matching over 11 bases. The CDR3 is made up of 16 amino acids. Trimming cost V 6 bases and J 4 bases; bases outside gene matches: 9. In germline, CDR1 is MDHEN, CDR2 SYDVKM. CDR3 loop: CASSVHFSGRADTQYF. DNA of the CDR3: TGTGCCAGCAGCGTCCATTTTAGCGGGAGGGCAGATACGCAGTATTTT.

The genes are TRBV5-1 and TRBJ2-1; a weak D match, TRBD2 (6 bases). The germline V gene has CDR1 SGHRS and CDR2 YFSETQ. With 3 bases removed from V and 0 bases from J, the gap between germline ends came to 10 bases. The length of the CDR3 is 15 residues. The CDR3 region is CASSWDLISYNEQFF. The CDR3 DNA follows: TGCGCCAGCAGCTGGGACTTGATCTCCTACAATGAGCAGTTCTTC.

The chain employs TRBV5-5 and TRBJ2-5; D remains unclear. The germline V and J ends were trimmed by 0 bases and 1 base, with 7 bases remaining between them. Germline-derived CDR1 and CDR2 are SGHKS and YYEKEE (reference sequence). The CDR3 runs to 14 residues. DNA for the CDR3: TGTGCCAGCAGCTTGGGGCTTACCCAAGAGACCCAGTACTTC. It is translated as CASSLGLTQETQYF.

This chain links TRBV2 with TRBJ1-5; D gene uncertain. CDR3 length: 15 amino acids. Germline CDR1 SNHLY, CDR2 FYNNEI. The V and J ends lost 0 bases and 4 bases respectively, with 10 bases between them. CDR3 sequence (DNA): TGTGCCAGCAGTGAAGCGGTGCGGGGTAATCAGCCCCAGCATTTT. Translating gives CASSEAVRGNQPQHF.

This sequence joins TRBV5-1 and TRBJ1-1, with D unclear. Germline V gene lookup returns CDR1 SGHRS and CDR2 YFSETQ. The germline V and J ends were trimmed by 2 bases and 7 bases, with 9 bases remaining between them. CDR3 length: 12 amino acids. As DNA, the CDR3 is TGCGCCAGCAGCTTCGGAGGGCGTGAAGCTTTCTTT. Encoded protein: CASSFGGREAFF.

The J gene is TRBJ1-1, the V gene TRBV7-6; D is possibly TRBD1 (5 bases). Germline V gene lookup returns CDR1 SGHVS and CDR2 FNYEAQ. V was clipped by 6 bases and J by 0 bases, with 8 bases between them. There are 13 residues in the CDR3. CDR3 in amino acids: CASSSGLNTEAFF. CDR3 sequence (DNA): TGTGCCAGCAGTTCAGGGTTGAACACTGAAGCTTTCTTT.

The CDR3 bases are TGTGCCAGCAGCCCAAGGATAGCGGGAGCCCACAATGAGCAGTTCTTC. Protein product: CASSPRIAGAHNEQFF. V gene TRBV9 combines with J gene TRBJ2-1; 9 bases are shared with TRBD2. The CDR3 is made up of 16 amino acids. V shed 4 bases and J 5 bases; nucleotides not matched to a gene: 10. Looked up from germline, CDR1 is SGDLS and CDR2 is YYNGEE.

The chain combines TRBV5-5 with TRBJ1-1, with TRBD1 identical over 7 bases. CDR3 size: 17 residues. V lost 0 bases to trimming and J lost 0 bases; unmatched junction nucleotides: 8. Germline loops: CDR1 SGHKS, CDR2 YYEKEE (reference sequence). CDR3 sequence (DNA): TGTGCCAGCAGCTTGGCCGTAGGACAGGCCATGAACACTGAAGCTTTCTTT. Amino acid sequence: CASSLAVGQAMNTEAFF.

J is TRBJ2-7 and V is TRBV6-5; D may be TRBD2 (5 bases). The CDR3 sequence is 15 residues long. V shed 1 base and J shed 0 bases, with 10 bases lying between them. The germline CDR1 and CDR2 sequences are MNHEY and SVGAGI. The CDR3 reads CASSYFLGSSYEQYF. DNA for the CDR3: TGTGCCAGCAGTTACTTTCTTGGGAGCTCCTACGAGCAGTACTTC.

The CDR3 protein is CASSSAVVAGEQFF. The CDR3 region has the DNA TGTGCCAGCAGCTCAGCCGTCGTAGCGGGAGAGCAGTTCTTC. J is TRBJ2-1 and V is TRBV11-1; TRBD2 agrees at 8 bases. Germline values: CDR1 SGHAT, CDR2 FQDESV (reference sequence). There are 14 residues in the CDR3. V gave up 4 bases and J gave up 10 bases; unmatched junction bases: 9.

The genes are TRBV19 and TRBJ2-1; D is possibly TRBD1 (6 bases). Trimming took 5 bases from V and 0 from J, leaving 11 bases between them. Germline values: CDR1 LNHDA, CDR2 SQIVND (reference sequence). The CDR3 has 15 residues. CDR3 sequence reads: CASSWDTSSYNEQFF. CDR3 DNA: TGTGCCAGTAGTTGGGACACTAGCTCCTACAATGAGCAGTTCTTC.

The V and J genes are TRBV7-8 and TRBJ1-1; D possibly corresponds to TRBD1 (6 bases). Trimming left V 5 bases short and J 1 base short, with 14 bases between. CDR1 is SGHVS, CDR2 FQNEAQ, per germline. The CDR3 runs to 15 residues. This CDR3 reads CASSAYRATNTEAFF. DNA of the CDR3: TGTGCCAGCAGCGCGTACAGGGCCACGAACACTGAAGCTTTCTTT.

The V call is TRBV29-1, the J call TRBJ2-5; 10 nucleotides agree with TRBD2. The CDR3 is 14 amino acids. Germline V gene sequence: CDR1 SQVTM, CDR2 ANQGSEA. V dropped 7 bases and J dropped 2; count of bases not matched to a gene: 7. CDR3 protein: CSAPRTSGQETQYF. The CDR3, as DNA: TGCAGCGCGCCCCGGACTAGCGGTCAAGAGACCCAGTACTTC.

V and J are TRBV30 and TRBJ1-5; D gene uncertain. CDR1 is GTSNPN, CDR2 SVGIG, per germline (reference sequence). The CDR3 runs 13 residues. V shed 0 bases and J shed 4 bases, with 7 bases lying between them. CDR3 region: CAWSVLRNQPQHF. The DNA for the CDR3 is TGTGCCTGGAGTGTACTCAGGAATCAGCCCCAGCATTTT.

The chain couples TRBV4-1 to TRBJ2-7; D unresolved. Between the trimmed V and J ends, which lost 0 bases and 4 bases, there was a span of 13 bases. The CDR3 is made up of 15 amino acids. The germline V gene has CDR1 MGHRA and CDR2 YSYEKL. CDR3 DNA: TGCGCCAGCAGCCAAGAAGCCCAGGTTAAATACGAGCAGTACTTC. Amino acids: CASSQEAQVKYEQYF.

The chain combines TRBV5-1 with TRBJ1-2; no clear D gene. CDR1 SGHRS and CDR2 YFSETQ come from the germline V gene. Trimming pared 4 bases from V and 7 bases from J, leaving 14 bases between. The CDR3 spans 13 residues. The CDR3 protein is CASSPFFRGGYTF. CDR3 in DNA: TGCGCCAGCAGCCCCTTTTTTAGAGGTGGCTACACCTTC. The full variable domain, rest sourced from reference TRBV5-1 and TRBJ1-2, is KAGVTQTPRYLIKTRGQQVTLSCSPISGHRSVSWYQQTPGQGLQFLFEYFSETQRNKGNFPGRFSGRQFSNSRSEMNVSTLELGDSALYLCASSPFFRGGYTFGSGTRLTVV.

The J gene is TRBJ1-1, the V gene TRBV11-2, with a tentative D call TRBD1 (6 bases). V was shortened by 0 bases and J by 2 bases, with 10 bases between the two germline ends. CDR3 length: 15 residues. The germline V gene has CDR1 SGHAT and CDR2 FQNNGV. The CDR3 DNA reads TGTGCCAGCAGCTTAGAGCAGGGGCCAAACACTGAAGCTTTCTTT. It is translated as CASSLEQGPNTEAFF.

The V gene is TRBV5-1, the J gene TRBJ2-2, with D perhaps matching TRBD1 (7 bases). Germline loops: CDR1 SGHRS, CDR2 YFSETQ. The V end was cut by 4 bases, the J end by 2 bases, with 18 bases between. This CDR3 is 17 amino acids long. CDR3 sequence: CASSPRGTEPNTGELFF. The CDR3 nucleotides read TGCGCCAGCAGCCCCCGCGGGACAGAGCCCAACACCGGGGAGCTGTTTTTT.

V gene TRBV5-1 combines with J gene TRBJ1-1, with 12 bases fitting TRBD1. V lost 1 base, J lost 4 bases, and 8 bases stayed unmatched. The V gene's germline CDR1 is SGHRS and CDR2 YFSETQ. The CDR3 extends over 17 amino acids. CDR3 in amino acids: CASSLSGQGARGTEAFF. DNA for the CDR3: TGCGCCAGCAGCTTGTCGGGACAGGGGGCGCGGGGCACTGAAGCTTTCTTT.

The chain couples TRBV16 to TRBJ1-4; the D gene is possibly TRBD1 (5 bases). Trimming shortened V by 1 base and J by 7 bases, and 10 bases separated the two germline ends. There are 14 residues in the CDR3. Germline values: CDR1 KGHSY, CDR2 FQNENV. The CDR3 bases are TGTGCCAGCAGCCAATGGGGGGAAAGTGAAAAACTGTTTTTT. This translates into CASSQWGESEKLFF.

J is TRBJ2-7 and V is TRBV27; TRBD2 is a possible D gene (7 bases). This CDR3 comprises 15 residues. Trimming cost V 7 bases and J 2 bases, with 18 bases left between them. Germline CDR1 is MNHEY and CDR2 is SMNVEV (reference sequence). In DNA form, the CDR3 reads TGTGCCAGCAAGCTCGCTCGGGGGGCGACCTACGAGCAGTACTTC. Amino acid sequence: CASKLARGATYEQYF.